The entry that follows covers one T cell receptor beta chain sequence. This clonotype has only a few counts. Which antigen it targets is not known. No much larger clone exists at a distance of one base, and base qualities are not known. The sample is drawn from a study of CD8 T cells in ankylosing spondylitis (dated by TCRdb to 2016 to 2017). Broadly, across the study: The study set out to find disease-linked TCR variants by profiling T cell receptor beta repertoires in ankylosing spondylitis patients and healthy donors. The full study cohort comprised approximately 23 ankylosing spondylitis patients and 110 or so healthy donors. Peripheral blood was sampled, and synovial fluid was additionally collected from ankylosing spondylitis patients.

Sequencing was carried out with an Illumina HiSeq 2500. TCR beta libraries were prepared by quantitative 5'-RACE with molecular barcodes. In the source study's methods: A new computational method, built on a probabilistic model of VDJ rearrangement, was used to identify disease-linked TCR variants. TCRdb applied fastp at Q25 and MiXCR to the public reads, then kept only in-frame beta chains. Every entry covers one CDR3 protein and lists the most common genes and DNA from its rows. TCRdb, not the original authors, processed these V and J calls. The sample table holds roughly 440,000 distinct CDR3 sequences, of which 15% to 20% were seen once. In total, the top ten clones hold over 1% of the sample. The study at large found these results: Some of the motif variants had been reported before in the synovial fluid and blood of reactive arthritis patients, a finding that suggests common disease-initiation mechanisms. The disease-linked clones were reported as significantly enriched in matched synovial fluid samples from ankylosing spondylitis patients. The disease-linked clones had a CD8+ phenotype and were found at relatively low frequencies in peripheral blood. A TCR beta motif made up of eight or nine highly homologous amino acid variants appeared to be characteristic of blood from ankylosing spondylitis patients.

From the germline V gene (reference sequence), CDR1 is DFQATT and CDR2 is SNEGSKA. The trim is 6 bases for V and 0 bases for J, with a gap of 14 bases between the germline ends. Measured from the cysteine to the phenylalanine, the CDR3 is 14 residues long. Only CDR3 DNA remains: 42 bases, in frame from the first base. The rearrangement combines TRBV20-1 with TRBJ1-1; a weak D assignment points to TRBD1 (5 bases agree). The material sequenced was blood, either unsorted or a sorted T cell fraction (not recorded which). The sequence came from a male donor with ankylosing spondylitis. CDR3 loop: CSAPRQLMNTEAFF. The DNA sequence is TGCAGTGCCCCCCGACAGCTAATGAACACTGAAGCTTTCTTT.